This entry describes one T cell receptor (beta chain). Its target is unknown. The data were obtained in a study of T cells in localized non-small cell lung cancer. Germline V gives CDR1 SGHAT, CDR2 FQNNGV. The V and J ends lost 1 base and 4 bases respectively, with 20 bases between them. CDR3 length: 18 residues. Broader study findings: Appearing in adjacent lung were a median about 60 of the top 100 tumor clones.

Profiled with immunoSEQ multiplex PCR; TCRdb holds only in-frame clones, not every one. Of tens of thousands of clones listed, roughly 81% are singletons. The sequenced sample was peripheral blood, obtained before any cancer treatment. This chain joins TRBV11-2 and TRBJ1-5, with D possibly TRBD1 on 6 matching bases. This clonotype was sampled from a female donor at least 60 years old with stage I lung adenocarcinoma. This CDR3 reads CASSLGRGGGRNNQPQHF. The CDR3 DNA reads TGTGCCAGCAGCTTAGGGAGGGGGGGTGGACGGAATAATCAGCCCCAGCATTTT.